Shown below are 5 T cell receptor beta chains from a single sample sequenced in a study of regulatory T cells in long-lasting Graves disease. HTBI primers from iRepertoire and Arm-PCR of CDR3 regions yielded the TCR beta libraries. TCRdb redid the calling of the multiplex PCR reads with MiXCR, one entry per CDR3 protein. The sample consists of 400,000 to 650,000 distinct CDR3 sequences, about 16% of them appearing once. This sample's time point: newly diagnosed GD, antithyroid drugs for less than 3 months. There was RNA extracted from PBMCs, and the TCR library was made from it. These data also featured in a second study, about T cells in Graves' hyperthyroidism and ophthalmopathy.

Sequencing was performed on peripheral blood mononuclear cells (PBMCs), taken at new diagnosis, from a patient treated with antithyroid drugs. These receptor sequences come from a woman aged 35-60 years with Graves disease.

Comments on this clonotype: A read error may account for a junction end that differs from germline. The rearrangement uses TRBV12-5 and TRBJ2-7; D gene uncertain. The CDR3 consists of 10 residues. CDR1 is LGHNT, CDR2 FRNRAP, per germline. This CDR3 is CASGSNPGHF. DNA for the CDR3: TGTGCTAGTGGTTCAAACCCGGGCCACTTC.

The gene calls are TRBV19 and TRBJ2-3; D might be TRBD1 (6 bases). With 3 bases removed from V and 1 base from J, the gap between germline ends came to 14 bases. The germline V gene has CDR1 LNHDA and CDR2 SQIVND (reference sequence). The CDR3 is 16 residues long. Here the CDR3 DNA reads TGTGCCAGTAGTATGCGGCAGGGGCCCCGCACAGATACGCAGTATTTT. Its translation is CASSMRQGPRTDTQYF.

This sequence joins TRBV9 and TRBJ2-7; TRBD2 is a possible D gene (6 bases). Trimming removed 3 bases at V and 3 bases at J, with 13 bases between. The CDR3 contains 14 residues. Germline V CDR1 and CDR2: SGDLS, YYNGEE. DNA of the CDR3: TGTGCCAGCAGCGCCCACGGAGGGGTCTACGAGCAGTACTTC. Protein: CASSAHGGVYEQYF.

This clonotype was counted ten times or more. V is TRBV28 and J is TRBJ1-2; the match to TRBD1 covers 7 bases. The V segment lost 7 bases and the J segment 4 bases; nucleotides outside the gene matches: 6. In germline, CDR1 is MDHEN, CDR2 SYDVKM. This CDR3 region has 13 residues. DNA for the CDR3: TGTGCCAGCACCGCTACAGGGGTCTATGGCTACACCTTC. It encodes CASTATGVYGYTF.

There are many counts of this clonotype. The DNA of the CDR3 is TGTGCCTGGAGTGTACGGGGGGGTGTGCAGTTCTTC. The encoded protein is CAWSVRGGVQFF. This chain links TRBV30 with TRBJ2-1, with 8 bases identical to TRBD2. The germline V gene encodes CDR1 GTSNPN and CDR2 SVGIG (reference sequence). V was pared by 0 bases and J by 12 bases, with 4 bases of the junction left unmatched. The length of the CDR3 is 12 residues. Full variable domain (missing parts from reference TRBV30 and TRBJ2-1): SQTIHQWPATLVQPVGSPLSLECTVEGTSNPNLYWYRQAAGRGLQLLFYSVGIGQISSEVPQNLSASRPQDRQFILSSKKLLLSDSGFYLCAWSVRGGVQFFGPGTRLTVL.